This entry lists 30 T cell receptor beta chains sequenced from one sample in a study of blood T cell repertoires in COVID-19. Using immunoSEQ multiplex PCR, the repertoire was profiled, and TCRdb retains in-frame clones only, with some absent. The sample holds over 200,000 clones, just under 90% seen once. The sequenced sample was peripheral blood. These receptor sequences come from a man in his 60s who had recovered from COVID-19.

This clone was counted a single time. The chain joins TRBV7-6 to TRBJ2-1, with TRBD2 matching 11 bases. The CDR3 loop spans 15 amino acids. The V and J ends lost 0 bases and 6 bases, in that order; junction bases with no gene match: 1. Germline CDR1 and CDR2: SGHVS and FNYEAQ. In nucleotides, the CDR3 is TGTGCCAGCAGCTTAGCTAGCGGGAGGGGCAATGAGCAGTTCTTC. Amino acid sequence: CASSLASGRGNEQFF.

This chain joins TRBV19 and TRBJ1-5; weak D call: TRBD1 (5 bases). V lost 5 bases and J 2 bases, leaving 13 bases between the germline ends. The CDR3 is 15 residues long. Germline loops: CDR1 LNHDA, CDR2 SQIVND (reference sequence). CDR3 in amino acids: CASSAAGSRNQPQHF. The CDR3 region has the DNA TGTGCCAGTAGTGCTGCAGGGTCGCGCAATCAGCCCCAGCATTTT.

Regarding this clone: The identical CDR3 is also encoded by other nucleotide sequences in the sample. The chain recombines TRBV9 with TRBJ2-3; TRBD2 aligns across 12 bases. The germline V gene encodes CDR1 SGDLS and CDR2 YYNGEE. J lost 3 bases, V lost 1 base, and 3 bases had no gene match. This CDR3 has 16 amino acids. CDR3 in amino acids: CASSVSGTSGTDTQYF. As DNA, the CDR3 is TGTGCCAGCAGCGTATCCGGGACTAGCGGGACAGATACGCAGTATTTT.

This chain joins TRBV5-1 and TRBJ1-5; the D gene is possibly TRBD1 (5 bases). Per the germline V gene, CDR1 is SGHRS and CDR2 is YFSETQ. V was clipped by 0 bases and J by 4 bases, with 8 bases between them. The CDR3 length is 14 residues. As DNA, the CDR3 is TGCGCCAGCAGCTTGGATGCAGGGAATCAGCCCCAGCATTTT. Protein product: CASSLDAGNQPQHF.

V gene TRBV7-2 combines with J gene TRBJ1-3, with TRBD1 matching 12 bases. V was clipped by 3 bases and J by 4 bases; unmatched bases: 7. The CDR3 is 17 amino acids. Germline V CDR1 and CDR2: SGHTA, FQGNSA. CDR3 coding DNA: TGTGCCAGCAGCTTGAGCCGGGACAGGGGGCGCGGAAACACCATATATTTT. This codes for CASSLSRDRGRGNTIYF.

The rearrangement links TRBV5-4 to TRBJ1-6; no reliable D call. Per the germline V gene, CDR1 is SGHNT and CDR2 is YYREEE (reference sequence). The V gene lost 3 bases and the J gene lost 10 bases, with 20 bases spanning the gap. CDR3 length equals 16 residues. CDR3: CASSSSTGWSESPLHF. CDR3 DNA sequence: TGTGCCAGCAGCTCCTCGACGGGTTGGAGTGAATCACCCCTCCACTTT.

V is TRBV30 and J is TRBJ1-1; D not certain. Trimming removed 2 bases from V and 4 bases from J, with 11 bases in between. This CDR3 region has 13 residues. Per germline, CDR1 GTSNPN and CDR2 SVGIG (reference sequence). CDR3 amino acids: CAWSREASTEAFF. The CDR3 DNA reads TGTGCCTGGAGTCGAGAGGCGTCCACTGAAGCTTTCTTT.

The CDR3 coding sequence is TGTGCCAGCAGCCCCCAACAGGGAAACACCATATATTTT. This sequence encodes CASSPQQGNTIYF. This chain connects TRBV14 to TRBJ1-3; the D is unclear. V dropped 4 bases and J dropped 4 bases, with 8 bases sitting between them. Germline CDR1 and CDR2: SGHDN and FVKESK. The CDR3 covers 13 residues.

V gene TRBV11-2 combines with J gene TRBJ2-1, with 9 bases identical to TRBD2. Per germline, CDR1 SGHAT and CDR2 FQNNGV. The trim removed 6 bases at V and 5 bases at J, leaving 8 bases unmatched. This CDR3 region has 15 residues. The CDR3 is CASSRGLAPNNEQFF. As DNA, the CDR3 is TGTGCCAGCAGTCGAGGACTAGCGCCTAACAATGAGCAGTTCTTC.

The chain combines TRBV24-1 with TRBJ2-7; 14 bases map to TRBD2. Germline V CDR1 and CDR2: KGHDR, SFDVKD. V lost 9 bases and J lost 0; bases outside the gene matches: 0. The CDR3 has 14 amino acids. The CDR3 spells CATGTSGSSYEQYF. For the CDR3, the DNA is TGTGCCACCGGGACTAGCGGGAGCTCCTACGAGCAGTACTTC.

V gene TRBV19 combines with J gene TRBJ2-3, with TRBD2 matching over 13 bases. V gave up 7 bases and J gave up 5 bases; unmatched junction bases: 12. This CDR3 spans 17 amino acids. Germline CDR1 is LNHDA and CDR2 is SQIVND (reference sequence). This CDR3 reads CASTSHGLAGAGDTQYF. The CDR3 nucleotides are TGTGCCAGTACCTCCCACGGACTAGCGGGAGCGGGAGATACGCAGTATTTT.

The chain uses TRBV5-1 and TRBJ2-2, with 8 bases lining up with TRBD1. This CDR3 has 14 residues. Germline V CDR1 and CDR2: SGHRS, YFSETQ. V gave up 4 bases and J gave up 7 bases; unmatched junction bases: 6. The CDR3 spells CASSPQGVSGELFF. The CDR3 DNA is TGCGCCAGCAGCCCACAGGGGGTTAGCGGGGAGCTGTTTTTT.

This chain uses TRBV7-9 with TRBJ1-5; possibly TRBD1 for D (5 bases). The CDR3 is 13 residues long. CDR1 and CDR2 (germline): SEHNR, FQNEAQ (reference sequence). Trimming left V 3 bases short and J 6 bases short, with 9 bases between. DNA for the CDR3: TGTGCCAGCAGCTTTCATGGGGCTCAGCCCCAGCATTTT. It encodes CASSFHGAQPQHF.

This clone was recorded a few times. The rearrangement uses TRBV7-8 and TRBJ2-7, with TRBD2 matching over 7 bases. Germline loops: CDR1 SGHVS, CDR2 FQNEAQ. The CDR3 consists of 14 residues. The V gene end was trimmed by 1 base and the J gene end by 7 bases; junction bases not matched to a gene: 7. The CDR3 DNA reads as TGTGCCAGCAGCTTAGGCGCGGGGGATGGTGAGCAGTACTTC. Amino acid sequence: CASSLGAGDGEQYF.

V gene TRBV5-4 combines with J gene TRBJ1-2; 8 bases line up with TRBD1. CDR3 length: 14 amino acids. From germline, CDR1 is SGHNT and CDR2 YYREEE (reference sequence). Trimming cost V 4 bases and J 5 bases; bases outside gene matches: 7. The CDR3 DNA reads TGTGCCAGCAGCCCAAGGGGACAGGAGTATGGCTACACCTTC. Amino acid sequence: CASSPRGQEYGYTF. The whole variable domain, filled in from reference TRBV5-4 and TRBJ1-2, reads ETGVTQSPTHLIKTRGQQVTLRCSSQSGHNTVSWYQQALGQGPQFIFQYYREEENGRGNFPPRFSGLQFPNYSSELNVNALELDDSALYLCASSPRGQEYGYTFGSGTRLTVV.

The chain has TRBV5-6 and TRBJ1-2, with 8 bases aligning to TRBD1. The junction had 6 bases not matched to a gene; V was cut back by 3 bases and J by 8 bases. CDR3 length equals 13 residues. In germline, CDR1 is SGHDT, CDR2 YYEEEE. The CDR3 protein is CASSSTGVGGYTF. In nucleotides, the CDR3 is TGTGCCAGCAGCTCGACAGGGGTCGGCGGCTACACCTTC.

The gene calls are TRBV18 and TRBJ1-6; 7 nucleotides match TRBD1. The CDR3 is made up of 14 amino acids. The germline V gene encodes CDR1 KGHSH and CDR2 LQKENI. The V and J ends lost 3 bases and 10 bases, in that order; junction bases with no gene match: 6. The CDR3 protein is CASSPGQTGSPLHF. CDR3 DNA: TGTGCCAGCTCACCGGGACAGACGGGGTCACCCCTCCACTTT. Variable domain in full (rest from reference TRBV18 and TRBJ1-6): NAGVMQNPRHLVRRRGQEARLRCSPMKGHSHVYWYRQLPEEGLKFMVYLQKENIIDESGMPKERFSAEFPKEGPSILRIQQVVRGDSAAYFCASSPGQTGSPLHFGNGTRLTVT.

The gene calls are TRBV7-2 and TRBJ1-3; TRBD1 is a possible D gene (6 bases). The germline V and J ends were trimmed by 3 bases and 4 bases, with 10 bases remaining between them. CDR1 is SGHTA and CDR2 is FQGNSA in the germline V gene. The CDR3 contains 14 residues. CDR3 DNA sequence: TGTGCCAGCAGCTTCCAAGGACAGGGAAACACCATATATTTT. Translation: CASSFQGQGNTIYF. Combining the CDR3 with reference TRBV7-2 and TRBJ1-3 gives the whole variable domain GAGVSQSPSNKVTEKGKDVELRCDPISGHTALYWYRQSLGQGLEFLIYFQGNSAPDKSGLPSDRFSAERTGGSVSTLTIQRTQQEDSAVYLCASSFQGQGNTIYFGEGSWLTVV.

The V and J genes are TRBV3-1 (or the pseudogene TRBV3-2) and TRBJ2-3; the D is unclear. Germline V CDR1 and CDR2: LGHDT, YNNKEL (reference sequence). The germline V and J ends were trimmed by 4 bases and 0 bases, with 8 bases remaining between them. The CDR3 covers 14 residues. DNA for the CDR3: TGTGCCAGCAGCCCCCAGGTGAGCACAGATACGCAGTATTTT. Its protein is CASSPQVSTDTQYF.

The gene calls are TRBV7-2 and TRBJ1-2, with 8 bases lining up with TRBD1. The CDR3 extends over 13 amino acids. Germline CDR1 reads SGHTA; CDR2 reads FQGNSA. Losses at the gene ends were 5 bases for V and 7 bases for J; bases not matched to a gene: 6. CDR3 nucleotide sequence: TGTGCCAGCAGCCGCGGACAGGGAGGTGGCTACACCTTC. Translated, it gives CASSRGQGGGYTF.

CDR3 in DNA: TGTGCCAGCAGCTGGGACAGGGCCACCGGGGAGCTGTTTTTT. It specifies CASSWDRATGELFF. This sequence joins TRBV5-8 and TRBJ2-2; 9 positions match TRBD1. The V gene end was trimmed by 3 bases and the J gene end by 4 bases; junction bases not matched to a gene: 1. The CDR3 has 14 residues. Germline V gene lookup returns CDR1 SGHTS and CDR2 YDEGEE.

This clone was recorded once. This chain connects TRBV24-1 to TRBJ1-1; D remains unclear. V was shortened by 4 bases and J by 3 bases, with 5 bases between the two germline ends. The germline CDR1 and CDR2 sequences are KGHDR and SFDVKD. This CDR3 spans 12 amino acids. The CDR3 bases are TGTGCCACCAGTGACCAGTACACTGAAGCTTTCTTT. Residues: CATSDQYTEAFF.

The chain has TRBV3-1 (or the pseudogene TRBV3-2) and TRBJ2-2; D not certain. The CDR3 extends over 17 amino acids. V was pared by 4 bases and J by 2 bases, with 17 bases between. Per germline, CDR1 LGHDT and CDR2 YNNKEL (reference sequence). The CDR3 sequence: CASSPPVPRTNTGELFF. The DNA for the CDR3 is TGTGCCAGCAGCCCACCTGTGCCGAGAACTAACACCGGGGAGCTGTTTTTT.

The V gene is TRBV5-1, the J gene TRBJ2-3; D possibly corresponds to TRBD1 (6 bases). This CDR3 contains 15 residues. V lost 4 bases and J 2 bases, leaving 14 bases between the germline ends. Germline V lookup: CDR1 SGHRS, CDR2 YFSETQ. In DNA, the CDR3 is TGCGCCAGCAGCCCCGCAGCAGGGGCCACAGATACGCAGTATTTT. Protein sequence: CASSPAAGATDTQYF.

The rearrangement joins TRBV28 to TRBJ2-1; TRBD2 matches at 16 bases. V was pared by 3 bases and J by 9 bases, with 5 bases of the junction left unmatched. The CDR3 has 16 residues. Germline V lookup: CDR1 MDHEN, CDR2 SYDVKM. CDR3 region: CASSLGLAGGPIEQFF. The CDR3 DNA sequence: TGTGCCAGCAGTTTGGGACTAGCGGGAGGGCCTATTGAGCAGTTCTTC.

This chain joins TRBV3-1 (or the pseudogene TRBV3-2) and TRBJ2-1, with D perhaps TRBD2 (6 bases). CDR1 and CDR2 (germline): LGHDT, YNNKEL (reference sequence). This CDR3 is built from 15 residues. Between the trimmed V and J ends, which lost 4 bases and 3 bases, there was a span of 13 bases. The CDR3 DNA reads as TGTGCCAGCAGCCGGGGACTCAGCTTCTACAATGAGCAGTTCTTC. This translates into CASSRGLSFYNEQFF.

The chain employs TRBV29-1 and TRBJ1-5; D is undetermined. The CDR3 is made up of 13 amino acids. The V gene's germline CDR1 is SQVTM and CDR2 ANQGSEA. The V gene lost 1 base and the J gene lost 4 bases, with 8 bases spanning the gap. CDR3 residues: CSVEGGHNQPQHF. For the CDR3, the DNA is TGCAGCGTTGAAGGAGGTCATAATCAGCCCCAGCATTTT.

This chain uses TRBV5-5 with TRBJ2-1; TRBD2 matches 12 bases. V trimming: 6 bases; J trimming: 4 bases; junction bases outside the gene matches: 5. From germline, CDR1 is SGHKS and CDR2 YYEKEE (reference sequence). CDR3 length equals 15 residues. The CDR3 bases are TGTGCCAGCACCTTCACTAGCGGGGGGTACAATGAGCAGTTCTTC. Residues: CASTFTSGGYNEQFF.

This clone was detected once. This CDR3 is CASSSTGGSGYGYTF. CDR3 bases: TGTGCCAGCAGCTCCACAGGGGGCTCGGGCTATGGCTACACCTTC. V usage is TRBV5-5 and J usage is TRBJ1-2; TRBD1 aligns across 9 bases. The CDR3 contains 15 residues. Trimming cost V 3 bases and J 4 bases; bases outside gene matches: 7. CDR1 is SGHKS, CDR2 YYEKEE, per germline (reference sequence).

This clone appeared once. The J gene is TRBJ2-1, the V gene TRBV9; 7 nucleotides line up with TRBD1. Germline V gives CDR1 SGDLS, CDR2 YYNGEE. V dropped 0 bases and J dropped 8; count of bases not matched to a gene: 8. The CDR3 runs 15 residues. For the CDR3, the DNA is TGTGCCAGCAGCGTAGCTCCAGGGGGAAGGGATGAGCAGTTCTTC. It encodes CASSVAPGGRDEQFF. Full variable domain (remainder filled in from reference TRBV9 and TRBJ2-1): DSGVTQTPKHLITATGQRVTLRCSPRSGDLSVYWYQQSLDQGLQFLIQYYNGEERAKGNILERFSAQQFPDLHSELNLSSLELGDSALYFCASSVAPGGRDEQFFGPGTRLTVL.